The 18 T cell receptor beta chains below were found in one sample sequenced in a study of cytomegalovirus exposure and HLA in healthy donors. Vbeta (60) and Jbeta (13) primers were used in the PCR. Repertoires were generated with immunoSEQ multiplex PCR, while TCRdb's copy carries only in-frame clones and drops some. The table records some 130,000 clones, 73% of them present only once. The specimen was PBMCs. The receptors here all came from a woman aged 40 to 50 in good health and CMV-seronegative.

V and J are TRBV5-4 and TRBJ1-3, with TRBD1 matching over 7 bases. With V trimmed by 1 base and J by 0 bases, 13 bases remained unmatched. This CDR3 has 19 residues. CDR1 and CDR2 (germline): SGHNT, YYREEE (reference sequence). The CDR3: CASSLRQGESPLSGNTIYF. CDR3 in DNA: TGTGCCAGCAGCTTGAGGCAGGGGGAAAGTCCCCTCTCTGGAAACACCATATATTTT.

The rearrangement links TRBV18 to TRBJ1-1; D is perhaps TRBD1 (5 bases). Trimming took 1 base from V and 1 from J, leaving 7 bases between them. Germline CDR1 reads KGHSH; CDR2 reads LQKENI. This CDR3 comprises 14 residues. CDR3 DNA: TGTGCCAGCTCACCACAGGGGCAGAACACTGAAGCTTTCTTT. Translating it yields CASSPQGQNTEAFF.

J is TRBJ1-2 and V is TRBV25-1; TRBD1 aligns across 7 bases. Germline V CDR1 and CDR2: MGHDK, SYGVNS. The ends lost 3 bases at V and 6 bases at J; junction bases unmatched: 16. The CDR3 spans 17 residues. CDR3 nucleotides: TGTGCCAGCAGTGATCAGGACAGGACCCTTTCATTTCATGGCTACACCTTC. It translates to CASSDQDRTLSFHGYTF.

The chain joins TRBV9 to TRBJ2-1, with 13 positions matching TRBD2. J lost 4 bases, V lost 3 bases, and 4 bases had no gene match. Germline CDR1 reads SGDLS; CDR2 reads YYNGEE. The CDR3 length is 16 residues. DNA of the CDR3: TGTGCCAGCAGCGGGAAGGGACTAGCGGGGTACAATGAGCAGTTCTTC. Amino acid sequence: CASSGKGLAGYNEQFF.

V and J are TRBV18 and TRBJ2-2; the match to TRBD1 covers 8 bases. CDR1 KGHSH and CDR2 LQKENI come from the germline V gene. Trimming took 2 bases from V and 1 from J; bases not matched to a gene: 0. The CDR3 is 15 residues long. CDR3 residues: CASSPDRGNTGELFF. The CDR3 DNA sequence: TGTGCCAGCTCACCAGACAGGGGGAACACCGGGGAGCTGTTTTTT.

This clone was picked up a small number of times. The V and J genes are TRBV28 and TRBJ2-3; weak D call: TRBD1 (5 bases). CDR3 length: 14 amino acids. CDR1 and CDR2 (germline): MDHEN, SYDVKM. The V gene lost 3 bases and the J gene lost 3 bases, with 10 bases spanning the gap. CDR3 in DNA: TGTGCCAGCAGTTTTATAGGGGTTACAGATACGCAGTATTTT. As protein: CASSFIGVTDTQYF.

The chain is built from TRBV6-1 and TRBJ1-5; 7 bases match TRBD1. Germline-derived CDR1 and CDR2 are MNHNS and SASEGT. Germline trimming cut 3 bases from V and 0 bases from J; bases unmatched to any gene: 5. The CDR3 sequence is 16 residues long. The CDR3 reads CASSEETGVSNQPQHF. The CDR3 DNA follows: TGTGCCAGCAGTGAGGAAACAGGGGTTAGCAATCAGCCCCAGCATTTT.

In its sample, this clone was seen a few times. CDR3 DNA: TGTGCCAGCAGCCCCCACCGGGAGGGCACTGAAGCTTTCTTT. It specifies CASSPHREGTEAFF. J is TRBJ1-1 and V is TRBV9, with D unresolved. CDR3 length equals 14 residues. The V end was cut by 4 bases, the J end by 4 bases, with 14 bases between. Germline values: CDR1 SGDLS, CDR2 YYNGEE.

The chain combines TRBV15 with TRBJ1-3; D possibly corresponds to TRBD1 (6 bases). Germline CDR1 and CDR2: LNHNV and YYDKDF (reference sequence). The CDR3 sequence is 17 residues long. Between the trimmed V and J ends, which lost 7 bases and 0 bases, there was a span of 19 bases. The CDR3: CATTPTGGGSSGNTIYF. The CDR3 coding sequence is TGTGCCACCACCCCGACAGGCGGTGGAAGCTCTGGAAACACCATATATTTT. The entire variable domain, with the rest obtained from reference TRBV15 and TRBJ1-3, is as follows: DAMVIQNPRYQVTQFGKPVTLSCSQTLNHNVMYWYQQKSSQAPKLLFHYYDKDFNNEADTPDNFQSRRPNTSFCFLDIRSPGLGDTAMYLCATTPTGGGSSGNTIYFGEGSWLTVV.

Comment on this clone: Other nucleotide sequences in the sample specify the same CDR3. This chain links TRBV4-1 with TRBJ1-5; tentatively, D is TRBD1 (5 bases). V was clipped by 1 base and J by 0 bases, with 10 bases between them. This CDR3 is 16 amino acids long. The germline gives CDR1 MGHRA, CDR2 YSYEKL. CDR3 bases: TGCGCCAGCAGCCAAGGGGCGGGGCTTAGCAATCAGCCCCAGCATTTT. It encodes CASSQGAGLSNQPQHF.

This clone occurred a few times. The chain has TRBV10-1 and TRBJ2-1; D may be TRBD1 (6 bases). Trimming removed 2 bases from V and 8 bases from J, with 16 bases in between. The CDR3 is made up of 15 amino acids. Germline V lookup: CDR1 WNHNN, CDR2 SYGVQD (reference sequence). The CDR3 sequence is CASSEQGFDIDEQFF. CDR3 coding DNA: TGCGCCAGCAGTGAGCAGGGGTTTGATATCGATGAGCAGTTCTTC.

This sequence joins TRBV6-1 and TRBJ2-5; the D gene is possibly TRBD2 (6 bases). The CDR3 spans 12 residues. The V gene lost 8 bases and the J gene lost 4 bases, with 11 bases spanning the gap. Germline loops: CDR1 MNHNS, CDR2 SASEGT. The CDR3 DNA is TGTGCCAGCTCCCCCGGGGGAGAGACCCAGTACTTC. Residues: CASSPGGETQYF.

CDR3 bases: TGTGCCAGCAGCAAAGAGTCCGGGACAGCAAACACCGGGGAGCTGTTTTTT. Its translation is CASSKESGTANTGELFF. The chain carries TRBV21-1 and TRBJ2-2; TRBD1, the D gene given by the table, was not confirmed from the DNA. TRBV21-1 is tagged as a pseudogene. This CDR3 region has 17 residues.

The V gene is TRBV27, the J gene TRBJ1-2; 8 positions agree with TRBD1. Trimming cost V 5 bases and J 4 bases; bases outside gene matches: 9. The V gene's germline CDR1 is MNHEY and CDR2 SMNVEV (reference sequence). The CDR3 covers 15 residues. The DNA for the CDR3 is TGTGCCAGCAGTCTACAGGGGACAGGACCCTATGGCTACACCTTC. Encoded protein: CASSLQGTGPYGYTF.

This chain links TRBV6-5 with TRBJ1-2; TRBD1 aligns across 9 bases. Trimming took 5 bases from V and 4 from J; bases not matched to a gene: 5. The CDR3 loop spans 14 amino acids. From germline, CDR1 is MNHEY and CDR2 SVGAGI. The CDR3 region is CASSRDRVGYGYTF. In DNA form, the CDR3 reads TGTGCCAGCAGTCGGGACAGGGTAGGCTATGGCTACACCTTC.

The CDR3 here is CASRSAPLAGGHEQYV. CDR3 DNA: TGTGCAAGTCGCTCCGCCCCGCTAGCGGGGGGGCACGAGCAGTACGTC. V and J are TRBV12-2 and TRBJ2-7; the table calls TRBD2, which could not be checked here. TRBV12-2 is labeled a pseudogene. The CDR3 consists of 16 residues.

The chain employs TRBV29-1 and TRBJ1-2; weak D call: TRBD1 (6 bases). Trimming left V 5 bases short and J 4 bases short, with 14 bases between. The CDR3 covers 13 residues. The germline gives CDR1 SQVTM, CDR2 ANQGSEA. The CDR3: CSVHTRGAYGYTF. The CDR3, as DNA: TGCAGCGTTCATACCAGGGGAGCCTATGGCTACACCTTC.

This CDR3 reads CASSLGGLGVYEQYV. The CDR3 nucleotides read TGTGCCAGCAGCTTAGGGGGACTAGGCGTCTACGAGCAGTACGTC. The chain has TRBV11-2 and TRBJ2-7, with 8 bases aligning to TRBD2. Trimming at V came to 1 base and at J to 3 bases, leaving 5 bases not matched to a gene. The CDR3 consists of 15 residues. CDR1 and CDR2 (germline): SGHAT, FQNNGV.